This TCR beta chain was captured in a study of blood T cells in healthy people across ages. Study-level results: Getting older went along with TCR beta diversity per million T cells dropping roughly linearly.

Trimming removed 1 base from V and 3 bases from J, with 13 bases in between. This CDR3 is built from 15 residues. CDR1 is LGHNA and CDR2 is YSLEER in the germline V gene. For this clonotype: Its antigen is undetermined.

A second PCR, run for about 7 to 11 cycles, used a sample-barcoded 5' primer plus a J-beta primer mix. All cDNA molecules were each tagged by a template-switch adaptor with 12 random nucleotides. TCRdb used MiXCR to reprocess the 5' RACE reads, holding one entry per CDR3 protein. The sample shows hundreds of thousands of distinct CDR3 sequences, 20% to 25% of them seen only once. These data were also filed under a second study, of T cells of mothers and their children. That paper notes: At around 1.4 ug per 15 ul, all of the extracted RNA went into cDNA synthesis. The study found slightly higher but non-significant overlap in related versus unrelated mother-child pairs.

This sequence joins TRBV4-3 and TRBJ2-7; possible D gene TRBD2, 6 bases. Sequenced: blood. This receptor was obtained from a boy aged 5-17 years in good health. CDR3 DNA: TGCGCCAGCAGCCAAGTCCGGGGGTCTTTCTACGAGCAGTACTTC. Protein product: CASSQVRGSFYEQYF.